This T cell receptor (beta chain) was found in a study of T cells after yellow fever vaccination. Researchers made TCR cDNA using 5'RACE template switching, and this step added a universal primer site and UMIs. TCRdb re-called the 5' RACE reads through MiXCR, storing one row per CDR3 protein. The table has 40,000 to 50,000 distinct CDR3 sequences, about 6.8% seen once. In this sample, this clonotype turned up many times. V lost 5 bases to trimming and J lost 7 bases; unmatched junction nucleotides: 7. CDR1 is MNHEY and CDR2 is SMNVEV in the germline V gene (reference sequence). The CDR3 covers 16 residues.

The specimen was CD8+ T cells not binding an NS4B(214-222) dextramer, sorted from PBMCs, collected 45 days after the yellow fever booster vaccination. The chain recombines TRBV27 with TRBJ2-2; 13 bases agree with TRBD2. This receptor was identified in a man aged 25 to 40 who received the YFV17D yellow fever vaccine. This CDR3 reads CASSPGLAGAVGELFF. The CDR3 DNA is TGTGCCAGCAGTCCAGGACTAGCGGGAGCGGTCGGGGAGCTGTTTTTT.